Each of the 24 T cell receptor beta chains below was sequenced from the same sample in a study of blood T cell repertoires in COVID-19 (dated by TCRdb to 2020 to 2022). Libraries were built with the immunoSEQ multiplex PCR assay. The source is immuneACCESS, and TCRdb retained only in-frame sequences with V and J called. Part of the clones is not carried over; for the studies checked, unresolved V genes explain less than half of this, and the remainder is unexplained. Recorded for this sample are 250,000 or so clones; roughly 85% of them occurred a single time. The ten largest clonotypes hold 5% to 7.5% of the sample. Sequencing was done on a sample of PBMCs or T cells enriched from blood (not recorded which). All receptors come from a woman in her fifties or sixties who had been exposed to COVID-19.

This chain joins TRBV3-1 (or the pseudogene TRBV3-2) and TRBJ2-5; 13 positions agree with TRBD2. This CDR3 has 20 amino acids. Germline trimming cut 0 bases from V and 2 bases from J; bases unmatched to any gene: 12. Germline V gene data show CDR1 as LGHDT and CDR2 as YNNKEL (reference sequence). The CDR3 is CASSQDPRRTSGGFQETQYF. As DNA, the CDR3 is TGTGCCAGCAGCCAAGATCCCCGGCGGACTAGCGGGGGATTTCAAGAGACCCAGTACTTC.

The genes are TRBV7-2 and TRBJ1-1; possibly TRBD1 for D (6 bases). V was trimmed by 5 bases and J by 10 bases, leaving 14 bases between them. Germline-derived CDR1 and CDR2 are SGHTA and FQGNSA. This CDR3 comprises 12 residues. CDR3 sequence: CASSPTGMGAFF. CDR3 coding DNA: TGTGCCAGCAGCCCTACAGGGATGGGAGCTTTCTTT.

V usage is TRBV28 and J usage is TRBJ1-4, with D unresolved. V lost 3 bases, J lost 6 bases, and 17 bases lay in between. CDR3 length equals 16 residues. Germline values: CDR1 MDHEN, CDR2 SYDVKM. The chain's CDR3 is CASSFPRAQRDEKLFF. Written as DNA, the CDR3 is TGTGCCAGCAGTTTCCCTAGAGCGCAGAGGGATGAAAAACTGTTTTTT.

The chain links TRBV7-2 to TRBJ1-1; 8 positions agree with TRBD1. J was trimmed by 4 bases and V by 7 bases; bases with no gene match: 8. Germline V lookup: CDR1 SGHTA, CDR2 FQGNSA. The CDR3 has 14 amino acids. The chain's CDR3 is CASIDRGVSTEAFF. The CDR3 coding sequence is TGTGCCAGCATCGACAGGGGCGTTAGCACTGAAGCTTTCTTT. The variable domain in full, with the rest retrieved from reference TRBV7-2 and TRBJ1-1, is GAGVSQSPSNKVTEKGKDVELRCDPISGHTALYWYRQSLGQGLEFLIYFQGNSAPDKSGLPSDRFSAERTGGSVSTLTIQRTQQEDSAVYLCASIDRGVSTEAFFGQGTRLTVV.

This clone has only one observation. The chain combines TRBV18 with TRBJ2-7; 8 bases fit TRBD1. CDR1 and CDR2 (germline): KGHSH, LQKENI. This CDR3 has 14 residues. J gave up 3 bases and V 2 bases, and 3 bases lay outside the gene matches. The CDR3 loop is CASSPGTGNYEQYF. DNA of the CDR3: TGTGCCAGCTCACCAGGGACAGGCAACTACGAGCAGTACTTC.

V is TRBV6-5 and J is TRBJ1-1; TRBD1 matches at 7 bases. The CDR3 contains 14 residues. After removal of 5 bases from V and 6 bases from J, the junction contained 9 bases not matched to a gene. Germline CDR1 is MNHEY and CDR2 is SVGAGI. CDR3 sequence: CASSRTGTASEAFF. The CDR3 nucleotides read TGTGCCAGCAGTCGCACCGGGACAGCTTCTGAAGCTTTCTTT.

This clone was seen more than once but under ten times. The rearrangement links TRBV25-1 to TRBJ1-1; 8 bases match TRBD1. With 1 base clipped from V and 1 base from J, the junction kept 5 bases outside the gene matches. The germline gives CDR1 MGHDK, CDR2 SYGVNS. This CDR3 is built from 16 residues. The CDR3 sequence is CASSEWGGTGNTEAFF. Here the CDR3 DNA reads TGTGCCAGCAGTGAATGGGGAGGGACAGGGAACACTGAAGCTTTCTTT.

The gene calls are TRBV10-2 and TRBJ2-2, with 8 bases aligning to TRBD2. Germline V CDR1 and CDR2: WSHSY, SAAADI. The CDR3 is 14 amino acids. The junction had 10 bases not matched to a gene; V was cut back by 6 bases and J by 10 bases. Here the CDR3 DNA reads TGCGCCAGCAGAGCAAGCGGGGGCCTCAAGGAGCTGTTTTTT. Residues: CASRASGGLKELFF.

The V gene is TRBV2, the J gene TRBJ1-2; TRBD1 matches at 7 bases. The CDR3 contains 14 residues. The germline V gene encodes CDR1 SNHLY and CDR2 FYNNEI. J gave up 3 bases and V 7 bases, and 8 bases lay outside the gene matches. For the CDR3, the DNA is TGTGCCAGCACCTCGACAGGGAGAGACTATGGCTACACCTTC. Protein product: CASTSTGRDYGYTF.

The chain combines TRBV6-1 with TRBJ1-5, with 7 bases lining up with TRBD1. Germline V lookup: CDR1 MNHNS, CDR2 SASEGT. The CDR3 is made up of 17 amino acids. V trimming: 4 bases; J trimming: 2 bases; junction bases outside the gene matches: 11. DNA of the CDR3: TGTGCCAGCAGTGCCCCAGGGGGGTCCTTCGGCAATCAGCCCCAGCATTTT. It translates to CASSAPGGSFGNQPQHF.

The DNA for the CDR3 is TGCGCCAGCAGCTCGACAGGGGGCGGTAACACTGAAGCTTTCTTT. This gives the protein CASSSTGGGNTEAFF. The chain uses TRBV5-1 and TRBJ1-1; 10 bases match TRBD1. Germline trimming cut 3 bases from V and 2 bases from J; bases unmatched to any gene: 4. The CDR3 is made up of 15 amino acids. The germline CDR1 and CDR2 sequences are SGHRS and YFSETQ.

The chain carries TRBV4-1 and TRBJ2-7; 7 positions match TRBD1. The CDR3 covers 16 residues. After removal of 2 bases from V and 0 bases from J, the junction contained 7 bases not matched to a gene. CDR1 and CDR2 (germline): MGHRA, YSYEKL. CDR3 sequence (DNA): TGCGCCAGCAGCCAACTCACCGGGACAGACTCCTACGAGCAGTACTTC. As protein: CASSQLTGTDSYEQYF.

The V and J genes are TRBV3-1 (or the pseudogene TRBV3-2) and TRBJ2-2, with D possibly TRBD2 on 8 matching bases. The CDR3 is 18 amino acids. V lost 1 base and J 1 base, leaving 16 bases between the germline ends. Germline V lookup: CDR1 LGHDT, CDR2 YNNKEL (reference sequence). This chain's CDR3 is CASSQAREGAQNTGELFF. As DNA, the CDR3 is TGTGCCAGCAGCCAAGCTCGGGAGGGGGCTCAGAACACCGGGGAGCTGTTTTTT.

This rearrangement joins TRBV29-1 to TRBJ2-7; 10 bases map to TRBD2. J lost 6 bases, V lost 6 bases, and 2 bases had no gene match. This CDR3 is 11 amino acids long. The germline gives CDR1 SQVTM, CDR2 ANQGSEA. The CDR3 DNA reads TGCAGCGTAGAGCGGGGGGGCGAGCAGTACTTC. Encoded protein: CSVERGGEQYF.

The chain combines TRBV28 with TRBJ1-3; TRBD1 aligns across 9 bases. V shed 5 bases and J 7 bases; nucleotides not matched to a gene: 6. The CDR3 sequence is 14 residues long. Germline-derived CDR1 and CDR2 are MDHEN and SYDVKM. The CDR3 is CASSHQTGGNTIYF. For the CDR3, the DNA is TGTGCCAGCAGTCACCAGACAGGGGGGAACACCATATATTTT.

The CDR3 DNA reads TGTGCCAGCAGTACAGGGGAAACTAGCACAGATACGCAGTATTTT. Its protein is CASSTGETSTDTQYF. The genes are TRBV21-1 and TRBJ2-3; the table's D call of TRBD1 was not tested on the DNA. TRBV21-1 is a pseudogene segment. The CDR3 runs to 15 residues.

The table lists this clone with a few counts. The rearrangement joins TRBV6-4 to TRBJ1-4; 7 nucleotides match TRBD1. Germline V CDR1 and CDR2: MRHNA, SNTAGT. Losses at the gene ends were 0 bases for V and 11 bases for J; bases not matched to a gene: 9. The CDR3 consists of 15 residues. The CDR3 protein is CASSDSGQGGRKLFF. In DNA form, the CDR3 reads TGTGCCAGCAGTGACTCGGGGCAGGGGGGACGGAAACTGTTTTTT.

The rearrangement links TRBV24-1 to TRBJ2-1, with 7 bases fitting TRBD1. V gave up 4 bases and J gave up 2 bases; unmatched junction bases: 7. The germline V gene has CDR1 KGHDR and CDR2 SFDVKD. The CDR3 sequence is 16 residues long. This CDR3 reads CATSDLDRPPYNEQFF. DNA for the CDR3: TGTGCCACCAGTGACCTGGACAGGCCTCCCTACAATGAGCAGTTCTTC.

The chain uses TRBV5-1 and TRBJ2-6; D not certain. V was trimmed by 4 bases and J by 4 bases, leaving 9 bases between them. This CDR3 is built from 14 residues. The germline V gene encodes CDR1 SGHRS and CDR2 YFSETQ. The CDR3 bases are TGCGCCAGCAGCATTGAGACAGGGGCCAACGTCCTGACTTTC. It specifies CASSIETGANVLTF.

As concerns this clone: The sample contains more than one DNA sequence encoding this CDR3. This chain links TRBV12-3 or TRBV12-4 with TRBJ1-5; a possible D gene is TRBD1 (5 bases). With 5 bases removed from V and 5 bases from J, the gap between germline ends came to 10 bases. The length of the CDR3 is 13 residues. CDR3 loop: CASSTQGYQPQHF. The CDR3 bases are TGTGCCAGCAGTACCCAGGGTTATCAGCCCCAGCATTTT.

This clone was counted between two and nine times. V is TRBV29-1 and J is TRBJ1-2, with D uncertain. CDR3 length: 12 amino acids. V was cut by 6 bases and J by 5 bases, with 13 bases left in between. Germline lookup yields CDR1 SQVTM and CDR2 ANQGSEA. CDR3 protein: CSVPLPQYGYTF. Written as DNA, the CDR3 is TGCAGCGTCCCCCTACCCCAATATGGCTACACCTTC.

V is TRBV10-2 and J is TRBJ1-2; no definite D call. Germline assignment: CDR1 WSHSY and CDR2 SAAADI. The ends were cut back, 6 bases at V and 3 bases at J, with 14 bases in the middle. CDR3 length: 14 residues. CDR3 nucleotides: TGCGCCAGCAGCGATCGGGGAGGTGACTATGGCTACACCTTC. Protein sequence: CASSDRGGDYGYTF.

V is TRBV6-1 and J is TRBJ1-5; D unclear. Germline CDR1 and CDR2: MNHNS and SASEGT. The ends were cut back, 3 bases at V and 9 bases at J, with 12 bases in the middle. The CDR3 sequence is 13 residues long. The CDR3 loop is CASSENSARPQHF. CDR3 nucleotide sequence: TGTGCCAGCAGTGAGAACTCCGCCCGGCCCCAGCATTTT.

V gene TRBV5-1 combines with J gene TRBJ2-2; the D is unclear. The germline V gene has CDR1 SGHRS and CDR2 YFSETQ. V dropped 0 bases and J dropped 1 base, with 7 bases sitting between them. The CDR3 has 15 amino acids. Here the CDR3 reads CASSLGHLNTGELFF. The CDR3 nucleotides read TGCGCCAGCAGCTTGGGGCACCTGAACACCGGGGAGCTGTTTTTT.